A single sample is the source of the 6 T cell receptor beta chains below, sequenced in a study of blood T cell repertoires in COVID-19. TCRdb keeps only in-frame clones here, not all; method: immunoSEQ multiplex PCR. In the table there are about 180,000 clones, about 87% of which are singletons. The material sequenced was peripheral blood. The receptors originated from a middle-aged man with active or convalescent COVID-19.

The V and J genes are TRBV2 and TRBJ2-5; TRBD2 is a possible D gene (7 bases). The CDR3 runs to 17 residues. V was cut by 5 bases and J by 1 base, with 20 bases left in between. Germline V lookup: CDR1 SNHLY, CDR2 FYNNEI. The CDR3 region is CASSNYARGGLQETQYF. Here the CDR3 DNA reads TGTGCCAGCAGTAACTACGCTCGCGGGGGCCTCCAAGAGACCCAGTACTTC.

V usage is TRBV7-9 and J usage is TRBJ1-1; D call uncertain. CDR1 is SEHNR and CDR2 is FQNEAQ in the germline V gene (reference sequence). V lost 6 bases and J 0 bases, leaving 8 bases between the germline ends. The CDR3 runs 13 residues. DNA of the CDR3: TGTGCCAGCAGTGAGGCGCTGAACACTGAAGCTTTCTTT. Protein sequence: CASSEALNTEAFF.

This clone has just one count. This sequence joins TRBV4-1 and TRBJ2-1; a weak D match, TRBD1 (5 bases). The CDR3 is made up of 15 amino acids. Trimming cost V 4 bases and J 4 bases, with 14 bases left between them. CDR1 and CDR2 from the germline V gene are MGHRA and YSYEKL. The CDR3 sequence is CASSLIQGGYNEQFF. The CDR3 nucleotides read TGCGCCAGCAGCCTCATCCAGGGTGGGTACAATGAGCAGTTCTTC.

The chain combines TRBV18 with TRBJ2-1, with 10 bases matching TRBD2. Unmatched junction bases numbered 5, after V lost 0 bases and J lost 6 bases. Germline lookup yields CDR1 KGHSH and CDR2 LQKENI. CDR3 size: 16 residues. This CDR3 reads CASSPPGLAELNEQFF. The DNA for the CDR3 is TGTGCCAGCTCACCACCTGGACTAGCGGAACTCAATGAGCAGTTCTTC.

V usage is TRBV5-1 and J usage is TRBJ1-2; TRBD1 matches at 8 bases. The length of the CDR3 is 15 residues. The germline V gene encodes CDR1 SGHRS and CDR2 YFSETQ. Unmatched junction bases numbered 13, after V lost 4 bases and J lost 8 bases. The CDR3 nucleotides are TGCGCCAGCAGCCCGCAGGGGGCAGGGGTGGAAGGCTACACCTTC. Translated: CASSPQGAGVEGYTF.

The chain links TRBV6-5 to TRBJ1-3; D gene ambiguous. Germline V CDR1 and CDR2: MNHEY, SVGAGI. Trimming left V 8 bases short and J 0 bases short, with 8 bases between. The CDR3 sequence is 13 residues long. The CDR3 reads CASPPGSGNTIYF. The CDR3, as DNA: TGTGCCAGCCCACCCGGCTCTGGAAACACCATATATTTT.